The next 13 T cell receptor beta chains were all read from a single sample in a study of T cells expressing NK-cell markers. Reanalyzing the 5' RACE reads, TCRdb keeps one entry per CDR3 protein, without DNA. This table lists a few hundred thousand distinct CDR3 sequences. Sequencing used blood T cells: a sorted CD56 or NKG2C T cell subset, CD4+ or CD8+ T cells, or bulk PBMC T cells (not recorded which). These TCRs come from a man aged 18 to 30 in good health.

V gene TRBV18 combines with J gene TRBJ2-3; the TRBD2 assignment by TCRdb is unverifiable without DNA. The CDR3 spans 16 residues. The V gene's germline CDR1 is KGHSH and CDR2 LQKENI. Here the CDR3 reads CASSPPDSVRADTQYF.

The rearrangement links TRBV11-2 to TRBJ2-3; TCRdb outputs TRBD2, but without DNA this stays unchecked. Germline lookup yields CDR1 SGHAT and CDR2 FQNNGV. This CDR3 contains 18 residues. CDR3 in amino acids: CASSAGTSGRVRTDTQYF. The full variable domain, in which reference TRBV11-2 and TRBJ2-3 provide the parts outside the CDR3, is EAGVAQSPRYKIIEKRQSVAFWCNPISGHATLYWYQQILGQGPKLLIQFQNNGVVDDSQLPKDRFSAERLKGVDSTLKIQPAKLEDSAVYLCASSAGTSGRVRTDTQYFGPGTRLTVL.

This chain uses TRBV15 with TRBJ2-5; the TCRdb call, TRBD2, lacks DNA for checking. The CDR3 runs to 14 residues. Germline V gene data show CDR1 as LNHNV and CDR2 as YYDKDF (reference sequence). The chain's CDR3 is CATKTTGDRETQYF.

V gene TRBV2 combines with J gene TRBJ1-3. Germline CDR1 is SNHLY and CDR2 is FYNNEI. CDR3 size: 14 residues. The chain's CDR3 is CASSEGSSGNTIYF.

The chain carries TRBV24-1 and TRBJ2-2; TCRdb reports TRBD1, a call that lacks DNA to check it against. This CDR3 has 17 residues. Germline values: CDR1 KGHDR, CDR2 SFDVKD. The CDR3 region is CATSDLSGAGYTGELFF.

This chain uses TRBV30 with TRBJ2-2; the TCRdb D gene call, TRBD2, has no DNA to confirm it. The CDR3 runs 14 residues. From germline, CDR1 is GTSNPN and CDR2 SVGIG (reference sequence). The CDR3 loop is CAWSGLAATGELFF.

V and J are TRBV5-1 and TRBJ2-3; TCRdb outputs TRBD2, but without DNA this stays unchecked. The germline CDR1 and CDR2 sequences are SGHRS and YFSETQ. The length of the CDR3 is 16 residues. The CDR3 reads CASSLGAGVETDTQYF. The full variable domain, its missing parts supplied by reference TRBV5-1 and TRBJ2-3, is KAGVTQTPRYLIKTRGQQVTLSCSPISGHRSVSWYQQTPGQGLQFLFEYFSETQRNKGNFPGRFSGRQFSNSRSEMNVSTLELGDSALYLCASSLGAGVETDTQYFGPGTRLTVL.

The chain links TRBV19 to TRBJ2-4; without DNA, the TCRdb call of TRBD1 cannot be checked. Germline CDR1 reads LNHDA; CDR2 reads SQIVND (reference sequence). The CDR3 has 20 amino acids. The CDR3 reads CASSIGALGQGVSAKNIQYF.

The rearrangement joins TRBV6-1 to TRBJ2-1; TCRdb picks TRBD2, but there is no DNA to check that call. From germline, CDR1 is MNHNS and CDR2 SASEGT. The CDR3 is 14 residues long. This CDR3 reads CASRRSGSENEQFF.

The chain employs TRBV7-7 and TRBJ2-1; TCRdb names TRBD2, which stays unverified in the absence of DNA. Germline CDR1 is SSHAT and CDR2 is FNYEAQ (reference sequence). The CDR3 extends over 19 amino acids. CDR3 loop: CASSLGGLAGDTSYNEQFF.

The rearrangement uses TRBV6-1 and TRBJ1-2. This CDR3 spans 14 amino acids. Germline V gene lookup returns CDR1 MNHNS and CDR2 SASEGT. This CDR3 is CASRQLGEVDGYTF.

The J gene is TRBJ2-2, the V gene TRBV10-1; TCRdb outputs TRBD2, but without DNA this stays unchecked. Per germline, CDR1 WNHNN and CDR2 SYGVQD (reference sequence). This CDR3 has 17 amino acids. The CDR3 loop is CASSESFLAGDVRELFF.

The rearrangement joins TRBV6-1 to TRBJ2-6; TCRdb gives TRBD1 as the D gene, but with no DNA this cannot be confirmed. The CDR3 has 15 amino acids. CDR1 and CDR2 (germline): MNHNS, SASEGT. CDR3 residues: CAGGEGAAGANVLTF.